The entry that follows covers one T cell receptor beta chain sequence. The PCR used 60 Vbeta and 13 Jbeta primers. Clones were sequenced by immunoSEQ multiplex PCR, and TCRdb holds only the in-frame ones, with some missing. The table shows about 130,000 clones, with 60% to 85% occurring only once. This sample is drawn from a study of cytomegalovirus exposure and HLA in healthy donors. The V gene's germline CDR1 is SGHTA and CDR2 FQGNSA. With V trimmed by 1 base and J by 1 base, 6 bases remained unmatched. The CDR3 covers 16 residues. The rearrangement uses TRBV7-2 and TRBJ2-5; 7 bases agree with TRBD1. The sequence was obtained from a female donor in good health and CMV-seronegative. Sequencing was done on a sample of PBMCs. CDR3 sequence: CASSLGFGTVQETQYF. The CDR3 DNA sequence: TGTGCCAGCAGCTTAGGATTTGGGACAGTCCAAGAGACCCAGTACTTC.